This TCR beta chain was sequenced for a study of T cells in Graves' hyperthyroidism and ophthalmopathy. General study findings and limits: Most thyroid clonotypes expanded above 0.001 were also detected in blood.

Amplified TCR beta CDR3 regions came from RNA transcripts. TCR CDR3 regions were first amplified by RT-PCR with HTBI primers. TCRdb reanalysed the multiplex PCR reads using MiXCR and keeps one entry per CDR3 protein. Of 330,000 or so distinct CDR3 sequences listed, around a sixth were seen once; the top ten hold roughly 15%. Concerning this clonotype itself: Antigen specificity is unknown.

Germline V gene data show CDR1 as MNHEY and CDR2 as SMNVEV (reference sequence). The ends were cut back, 0 bases at V and 3 bases at J, with 6 bases in the middle. The CDR3 has 13 residues. Input material: blood. This chain connects TRBV27 to TRBJ2-7; no clear D gene. The clonotype was recovered from a woman between 40 and 55 years old with Graves' ophthalmopathy. The CDR3 loop reads CASSLSRRYEQYF. CDR3 in DNA: TGTGCCAGCAGTTTATCGCGTCGCTACGAGCAGTACTTC.